Below, 3 T cell receptor beta chains from the same sample are listed, as sequenced in a study of CD8 T cells in Susac syndrome. Random hexamers were used to reverse transcribe the RNA input (about 0.5 to 1 ug). MiXCR was run by TCRdb on the immunoSEQ multiplex PCR reads, yielding one entry per CDR3 protein. The profile shows approximately 110,000 distinct CDR3 sequences, just over 90% of them singletons. The material sequenced was CD8+ T cells from PBMCs. These receptors were obtained from a human donor with multiple sclerosis.

The chain has TRBV7-9 and TRBJ2-4; D possibly corresponds to TRBD2 (5 bases). Per the germline V gene, CDR1 is SEHNR and CDR2 is FQNEAQ (reference sequence). The V and J ends lost 5 bases and 9 bases respectively, with 11 bases between them. This CDR3 contains 12 residues. The DNA for the CDR3 is TGTGCCAGCAGCGCCGAGGGTCCCATTCAGTACTTC. This codes for CASSAEGPIQYF.

The CDR3 DNA is TGCAGCGCCGAACAGGGGGTCCCCTATGGCTACACCTTC. Translating gives CSAEQGVPYGYTF. The chain employs TRBV29-1 and TRBJ1-2; the match to TRBD1 covers 8 bases. CDR3 size: 13 residues. Trimming cost V 7 bases and J 4 bases; bases outside gene matches: 8. Looked up from germline, CDR1 is SQVTM and CDR2 is ANQGSEA.

This rearrangement joins TRBV18 to TRBJ2-1; the D is unclear. Germline CDR1 and CDR2: KGHSH and LQKENI. The ends were cut back, 2 bases at V and 2 bases at J, with 10 bases in the middle. The length of the CDR3 is 15 residues. CDR3 DNA sequence: TGTGCCAGCTCACCATACGACAATACCTACAATGAGCAGTTCTTC. It translates to CASSPYDNTYNEQFF.